These 5 T cell receptor beta chains were sequenced from one sample in a study of high-grade serous ovarian cancer treatment subgroups. Tumor samples were obtained before definitive surgery or chemotherapy. The method was immunoSEQ multiplex PCR; TCRdb's version includes in-frame clones alone and lacks a portion of them. The data show around 4,500 clones, with 70% to 80% seen just once and roughly 18% held by the top ten. The material sequenced was tumor tissue. The receptor set was obtained from a human donor with high-grade serous ovarian cancer.

This rearrangement joins TRBV2 to TRBJ2-7, with 8 nucleotides matching TRBD2. This CDR3 has 13 residues. CDR1 SNHLY and CDR2 FYNNEI come from the germline V gene. The CDR3 region is CASREGLAVEQYV. The CDR3 coding sequence is TGTGCCAGCAGGGAAGGACTAGCCGTTGAGCAGTACGTC.

The rearrangement links TRBV14 to TRBJ1-2; TRBD1 is a possible D gene (5 bases). V lost 1 base and J 3 bases, leaving 9 bases between the germline ends. The germline V gene has CDR1 SGHDN and CDR2 FVKESK. CDR3 length: 14 amino acids. Here the CDR3 reads CASSQVGEDYGYTF. In DNA form, the CDR3 reads TGTGCCAGCAGCCAAGTAGGGGAAGACTATGGCTACACCTTC.

This chain connects TRBV6-6 to TRBJ2-5; perhaps TRBD2 as D (6 bases). TRBJ2-7 explains the end of the DNA better; the J call may be wrong. The CDR3 spans 15 residues. Looked up from germline, CDR1 is MNHNY and CDR2 is SVGAGI (reference sequence). In DNA form, the CDR3 reads TGTGCCAGCAGTTACTCGATGAGAGGGACTTACGAGCAGTACTTC. Its protein is CASSYSMRGTYEQYF.

The J gene is TRBJ2-1, the V gene TRBV9; 7 bases are a match to TRBD1. CDR3 size: 15 residues. In germline, CDR1 is SGDLS, CDR2 YYNGEE. Unmatched junction bases numbered 2, after V lost 2 bases and J lost 0 bases. The CDR3 DNA reads TGTGCCAGCAGCGTCCGGGACAGCTCCTACAATGAGCAGTTCTTC. Translation gives CASSVRDSSYNEQFF.

The chain employs TRBV6-1 and TRBJ2-2; 7 bases agree with TRBD1. The CDR3 contains 15 residues. CDR1 and CDR2 from the germline V gene are MNHNS and SASEGT. V lost 10 bases and J lost 1; bases outside the gene matches: 9. The CDR3 bases are TGTGCCACCTCCCGGGACAGAAAGAACACCGGGGAGCTGTTTTTT. Translation: CATSRDRKNTGELFF.